Following are 11 T cell receptor beta chains from one sample sequenced in a study of blood T cells in healthy people across ages. Primers used in a second PCR of roughly 7 to 12 cycles were a sample-barcoded 5' primer and a J-beta primer mix. TCRdb independently ran MiXCR on the 5' RACE reads; one entry per CDR3 protein. Among more than 900,000 distinct CDR3 sequences listed, just under 30% were seen once. These data also formed part of another study, on T cells of mothers and their children.

Sequencing was carried out using blood. Source of these receptors: a woman aged 35 to 49 in good health.

The rearrangement links TRBV7-8 to TRBJ2-3, with D possibly TRBD1 on 5 matching bases. The germline V gene has CDR1 SGHVS and CDR2 FQNEAQ. The CDR3 sequence is 15 residues long. V gave up 5 bases and J gave up 2 bases, with 14 bases separating them. CDR3 in amino acids: CASSLRLGPTDTQYF. As DNA, the CDR3 is TGTGCCAGCAGCCTCAGGTTGGGGCCCACAGATACGCAGTATTTT.

The CDR3 nucleotides read TGTGCCACCAGTGACGTCTCCGGGACAGGGGACTATGGCTACACCTTC. Translation gives CATSDVSGTGDYGYTF. The rearrangement uses TRBV24-1 and TRBJ1-2; TRBD1 aligns across 10 bases. This CDR3 spans 16 amino acids. Per germline, CDR1 KGHDR and CDR2 SFDVKD. With 4 bases clipped from V and 3 bases from J, the junction kept 7 bases outside the gene matches.

The J gene is TRBJ1-1, the V gene TRBV6-6, with TRBD1 as a possible D gene (5 bases). The CDR3 runs 12 residues. In germline, CDR1 is MNHNY, CDR2 SVGAGI (reference sequence). Deletions cut 6 bases from V and 7 bases from J, with 12 bases between. DNA for the CDR3: TGTGCCAGCAGCGGTGGGGGGGATGAAGCTTTCTTT. Residues: CASSGGGDEAFF.

Ten or more counts support this clonotype. V is TRBV28 and J is TRBJ2-5; tentatively, D is TRBD1 (6 bases). Germline V gene sequence: CDR1 MDHEN, CDR2 SYDVKM. Trimming took 5 bases from V and 4 from J, leaving 14 bases between them. This CDR3 contains 14 residues. Here the CDR3 reads CASSIQGPGETQYF. Written as DNA, the CDR3 is TGTGCCAGCAGTATACAGGGTCCGGGAGAGACCCAGTACTTC. Based on the CDR3 plus reference TRBV28 and TRBJ2-5, the full variable domain is DVKVTQSSRYLVKRTGEKVFLECVQDMDHENMFWYRQDPGLGLRLIYFSYDVKMKEKGDIPEGYSVSREKKERFSLILESASTNQTSMYLCASSIQGPGETQYFGPGTRLLVL.

This clonotype was recorded at least ten times. This sequence joins TRBV28 and TRBJ1-5, with 9 bases lining up with TRBD1. V shed 7 bases and J 1 base; nucleotides not matched to a gene: 5. CDR1 is MDHEN and CDR2 is SYDVKM in the germline V gene. The CDR3 runs 15 residues. The CDR3 DNA is TGTGCCAGCACCAAACAGGGGGCAAGCAATCAGCCCCAGCATTTT. It yields the protein CASTKQGASNQPQHF.

The chain employs TRBV20-1 and TRBJ1-5; 9 nucleotides align to TRBD1. J gave up 0 bases and V 7 bases, and 7 bases lay outside the gene matches. CDR3 length equals 15 residues. Germline V gene data show CDR1 as DFQATT and CDR2 as SNEGSKA (reference sequence). The CDR3 DNA sequence: TGCAGTGGATACGACAGGGGGAATAGCAATCAGCCCCAGCATTTT. Its translation: CSGYDRGNSNQPQHF.

This clonotype showed up just a few times. The V and J genes are TRBV7-2 and TRBJ2-7; D could derive from TRBD1 or TRBD2 (5 bases each). This CDR3 has 15 residues. Trimming left V 5 bases short and J 0 bases short, with 14 bases between. Germline V lookup: CDR1 SGHTA, CDR2 FQGNSA. The CDR3 DNA sequence: TGTGCCAGCAGCCCCCAAGTGGGACGCTCCTACGAGCAGTACTTC. This translates into CASSPQVGRSYEQYF.

A few counts support this clonotype. The genes are TRBV20-1 and TRBJ2-4, with D maybe TRBD2 (5 bases). The last part of the DNA fits TRBJ2-7 better; the J call may be wrong. CDR3 length: 13 residues. Germline V CDR1 and CDR2: DFQATT, SNEGSKA (reference sequence). The CDR3 nucleotides read TGCAGTGCTAGAGTCCCGGGAACGGGCGAGCAGTACTTC. This encodes CSARVPGTGEQYF.

This clonotype was counted a few times. It may be a read error: a sequence one base away is much more abundant. The V call is TRBV7-9, the J call TRBJ2-1, with D uncertain. Germline CDR1 is SEHNR and CDR2 is FQNEAQ (reference sequence). CDR3 size: 14 residues. DNA for the CDR3: TGTGCCAGCAGCTTAGAGAGCTCCTACAATGGGCAGTTCTTC. Translated, it gives CASSLESSYNGQFF.

V and J are TRBV20-1 and TRBJ2-2; TRBD1 aligns across 8 bases. CDR1 and CDR2 (germline): DFQATT, SNEGSKA (reference sequence). Trimming at V came to 6 bases and at J to 4 bases, leaving 4 bases not matched to a gene. The CDR3 loop spans 13 amino acids. For the CDR3, the DNA is TGCAGTGCGCGGACAGGGTCCACCGGGGAGCTGTTTTTT. It translates to CSARTGSTGELFF.

This clonotype occurred many times. The chain couples TRBV12-5 to TRBJ2-3; D is undetermined. V was shortened by 5 bases and J by 0 bases, with 9 bases between the two germline ends. Germline lookup yields CDR1 LGHNT and CDR2 FRNRAP. CDR3 length: 14 amino acids. Here the CDR3 DNA reads TGTGCTAGTGGTCTCTCAGGCAGCACAGATACGCAGTATTTT. Its translation: CASGLSGSTDTQYF.